Presented here are 9 T cell receptor beta chains from one specimen sequenced in a study of blood T cells in healthy people across ages. It was with a sample-barcoded 5' primer and a J-beta primer mix that a second PCR of about 6 to 12 cycles was run. MiXCR, run by TCRdb on the 5' RACE reads, gives a single entry per CDR3 protein. The sample includes about 1.4 million distinct CDR3 sequences, approximately 63% seen only once; the top ten take roughly 6.3%. The material sequenced was blood. The receptors originated from a man in his late teens or twenties in good health.

This clonotype was observed a few times. The gene calls are TRBV7-2 and TRBJ2-1; the match to TRBD1 covers 8 bases. Trimming removed 5 bases from V and 15 bases from J; junction bases left unmatched: 9. Germline lookup yields CDR1 SGHTA and CDR2 FQGNSA. The CDR3 is 12 residues long. The CDR3: CASSPSRDRRFF. The CDR3 DNA reads TGTGCCAGCAGCCCCTCAAGGGACAGGAGGTTCTTC.

The chain recombines TRBV6-5 with TRBJ2-3; 11 nucleotides agree with TRBD2. The CDR3 extends over 20 amino acids. Germline-derived CDR1 and CDR2 are MNHEY and SVGAGI. After removal of 0 bases from V and 0 bases from J, the junction contained 11 bases not matched to a gene. CDR3 region: CASSYSLAGGNGASTDTQYF. CDR3 DNA sequence: TGTGCCAGCAGTTACTCCCTAGCGGGGGGAAATGGAGCTAGCACAGATACGCAGTATTTT.

This clonotype was counted between two and nine times. The CDR3 sequence is CASKRTGRDEKLFF. The CDR3 bases are TGTGCCAGCAAACGGACAGGGAGAGATGAAAAACTGTTTTTT. The chain links TRBV12-3 or TRBV12-4 to TRBJ1-4; 8 bases are shared with TRBD1. V gave up 7 bases and J gave up 6 bases; unmatched junction bases: 7. This CDR3 has 14 amino acids.

This clonotype occurred a few times. The chain uses TRBV7-9 and TRBJ2-5; tentative D call: TRBD1 (6 bases). Germline V gives CDR1 SEHNR, CDR2 FQNEAQ (reference sequence). The CDR3 is 13 residues long. The ends were cut back, 5 bases at V and 5 bases at J, with 12 bases in the middle. The CDR3 coding sequence is TGTGCCAGCAGCGGAAGGGGGAAGGAGACCCAGTACTTC. Translation gives CASSGRGKETQYF. Supplemented by reference TRBV7-9 and TRBJ2-5, the full variable domain reads DTGVSQNPRHKITKRGQNVTFRCDPISEHNRLYWYRQTLGQGPEFLTYFQNEAQLEKSRLLSDRFSAERPKGSFSTLEIQRTEQGDSAMYLCASSGRGKETQYFGPGTRLLVL.

This chain links TRBV7-2 with TRBJ2-1, with D perhaps TRBD1 (5 bases). The CDR3 is 13 residues long. Germline CDR1 SGHTA, CDR2 FQGNSA. Trimming pared 7 bases from V and 2 bases from J, leaving 9 bases between. The CDR3: CASNKGAYNEQFF. The CDR3 DNA is TGTGCCAGCAATAAAGGGGCCTACAATGAGCAGTTCTTC.

The V call is TRBV20-1, the J call TRBJ1-5, with 8 positions matching TRBD1. V shed 3 bases, J shed 0 bases, and the junction held 7 bases outside the gene matches. The germline V gene encodes CDR1 DFQATT and CDR2 SNEGSKA (reference sequence). This CDR3 has 16 amino acids. The CDR3 loop reads CSASAQTGVSNQPQHF. Written as DNA, the CDR3 is TGCAGTGCTAGTGCCCAGACAGGGGTTAGCAATCAGCCCCAGCATTTT.

The genes are TRBV10-3 and TRBJ2-2; D may match TRBD1 or TRBD2 (6 bases each). Per the germline V gene, CDR1 is ENHRY and CDR2 is SYGVKD. The CDR3 covers 16 residues. V shed 2 bases and J shed 5 bases, with 15 bases lying between them. The chain's CDR3 is CAISEDAGHLTGELFF. The CDR3 region has the DNA TGTGCCATCAGTGAGGATGCGGGACACCTTACCGGGGAGCTGTTTTTT.

This rearrangement joins TRBV6-6 to TRBJ1-1; D remains unclear. The ends were cut back, 2 bases at V and 8 bases at J, with 6 bases in the middle. From germline, CDR1 is MNHNY and CDR2 SVGAGI (reference sequence). The CDR3 runs to 11 residues. CDR3 coding DNA: TGTGCCAGCAGTTACCAGGTAGAAGCTTTCTTT. This translates into CASSYQVEAFF.

This sequence joins TRBV4-1 and TRBJ1-2; a weak D match, TRBD1 (6 bases). Germline CDR1 MGHRA, CDR2 YSYEKL. With 9 bases removed from V and 5 bases from J, the gap between germline ends came to 28 bases. This CDR3 is built from 17 residues. The CDR3 DNA is TGCGCCAGAACTACCGGGTACAGGGTTCTTATCGGGTATGGCTACACCTTC. It yields the protein CARTTGYRVLIGYGYTF.